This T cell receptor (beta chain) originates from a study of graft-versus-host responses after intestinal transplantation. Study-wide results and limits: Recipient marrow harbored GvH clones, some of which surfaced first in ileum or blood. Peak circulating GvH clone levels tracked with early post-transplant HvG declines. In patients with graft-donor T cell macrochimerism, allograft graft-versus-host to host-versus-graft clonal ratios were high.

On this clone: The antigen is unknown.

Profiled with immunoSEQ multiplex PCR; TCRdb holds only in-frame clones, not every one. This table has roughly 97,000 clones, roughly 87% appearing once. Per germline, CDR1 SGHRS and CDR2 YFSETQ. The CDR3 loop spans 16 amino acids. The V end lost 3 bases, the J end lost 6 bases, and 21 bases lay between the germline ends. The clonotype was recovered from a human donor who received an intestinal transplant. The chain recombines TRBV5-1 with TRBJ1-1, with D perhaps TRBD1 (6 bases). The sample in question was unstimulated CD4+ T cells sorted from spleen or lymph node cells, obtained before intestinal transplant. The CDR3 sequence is CASSWNPSGAGAEAFF. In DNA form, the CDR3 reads TGCGCCAGCAGCTGGAATCCATCAGGGGCGGGGGCTGAAGCTTTCTTT. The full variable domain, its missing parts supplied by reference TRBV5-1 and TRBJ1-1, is KAGVTQTPRYLIKTRGQQVTLSCSPISGHRSVSWYQQTPGQGLQFLFEYFSETQRNKGNFPGRFSGRQFSNSRSEMNVSTLELGDSALYLCASSWNPSGAGAEAFFGQGTRLTVV.